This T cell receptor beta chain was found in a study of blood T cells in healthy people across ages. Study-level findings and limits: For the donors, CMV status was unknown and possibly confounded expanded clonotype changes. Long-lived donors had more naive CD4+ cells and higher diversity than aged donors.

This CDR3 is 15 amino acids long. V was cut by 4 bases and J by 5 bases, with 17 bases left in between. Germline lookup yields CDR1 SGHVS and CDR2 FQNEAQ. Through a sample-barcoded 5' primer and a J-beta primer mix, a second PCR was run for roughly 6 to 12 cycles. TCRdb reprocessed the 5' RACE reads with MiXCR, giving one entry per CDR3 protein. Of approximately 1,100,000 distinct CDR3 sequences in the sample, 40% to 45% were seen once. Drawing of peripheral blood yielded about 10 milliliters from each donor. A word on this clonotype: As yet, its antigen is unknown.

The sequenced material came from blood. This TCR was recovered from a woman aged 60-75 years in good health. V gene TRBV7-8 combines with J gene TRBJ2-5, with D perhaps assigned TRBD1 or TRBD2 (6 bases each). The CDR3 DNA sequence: TGTGCCAGCAGCTACCCGAGGGGGGTAGGGGAGACCCAGTACTTC. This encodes CASSYPRGVGETQYF.